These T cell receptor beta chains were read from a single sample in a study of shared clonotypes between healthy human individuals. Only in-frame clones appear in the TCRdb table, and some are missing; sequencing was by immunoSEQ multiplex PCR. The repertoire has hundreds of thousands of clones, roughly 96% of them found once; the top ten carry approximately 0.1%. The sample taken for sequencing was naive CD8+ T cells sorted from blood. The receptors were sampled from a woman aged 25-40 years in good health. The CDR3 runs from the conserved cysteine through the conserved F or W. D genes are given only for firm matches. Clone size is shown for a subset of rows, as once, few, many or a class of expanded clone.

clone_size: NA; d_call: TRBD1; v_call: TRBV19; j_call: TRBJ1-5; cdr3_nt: TGTGCCAGTAGTCCCCTGACAGGGGGCGTGAATCAGCCCCAGCATTTT; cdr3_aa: CASSPLTGGVNQPQHF
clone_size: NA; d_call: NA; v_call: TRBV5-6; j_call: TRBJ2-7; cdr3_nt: TGTGCCAGCAGCTTTCCAGAAAGATTCCCCTACGAGCAGTACTTC; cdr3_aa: CASSFPERFPYEQYF
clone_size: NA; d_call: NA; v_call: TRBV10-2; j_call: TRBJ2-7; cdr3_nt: TGCGCCAGCAGGACGGACCTCCAGGGGTACGAGCAGTACTTC; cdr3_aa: CASRTDLQGYEQYF
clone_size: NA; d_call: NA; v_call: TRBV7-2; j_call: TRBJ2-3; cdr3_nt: TGTGCCAGCAGCCCCCGCACAGATACGCAGTATTTT; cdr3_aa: CASSPRTDTQYF
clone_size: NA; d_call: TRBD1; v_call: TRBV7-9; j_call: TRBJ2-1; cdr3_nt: TGTGCCAGCATCGGCCGGGACAGGGAATACAATGAGCAGTTCTTC; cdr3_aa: CASIGRDREYNEQFF
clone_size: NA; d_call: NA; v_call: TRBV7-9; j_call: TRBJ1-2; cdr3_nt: TGTGCCAGCAGCTTAGGGGAGACGCTCACCTTC; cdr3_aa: CASSLGETLTF
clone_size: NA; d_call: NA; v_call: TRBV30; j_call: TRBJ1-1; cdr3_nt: TGTGCCTGGAGTGTACAGGGAGGACTGAACACTGAAGCTTTCTTT; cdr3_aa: CAWSVQGGLNTEAFF
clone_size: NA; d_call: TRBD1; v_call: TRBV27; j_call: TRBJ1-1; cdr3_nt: TGTGCCAGCAGTCCCGGGACAGGGAACACTGAAGCTTTCTTT; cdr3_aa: CASSPGTGNTEAFF
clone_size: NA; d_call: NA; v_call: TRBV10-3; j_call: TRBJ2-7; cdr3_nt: TGTGCCATCAGTGACGCGACAGGCGACTACGAGCAGTACTTC; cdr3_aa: CAISDATGDYEQYF
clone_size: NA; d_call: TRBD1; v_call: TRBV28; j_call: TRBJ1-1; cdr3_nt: TGTGCCAGCAGCCCACAGGGACAGCGGAACACTGAAGCTTTCTTT; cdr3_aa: CASSPQGQRNTEAFF
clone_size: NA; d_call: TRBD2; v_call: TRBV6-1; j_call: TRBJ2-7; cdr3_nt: TGTGCCAGCAGTGGTAGCGGGAGGGCCCCTTGGTCCTACGAGCAGTACTTC; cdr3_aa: CASSGSGRAPWSYEQYF
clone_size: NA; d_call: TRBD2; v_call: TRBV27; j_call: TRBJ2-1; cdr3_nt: TGTGCCAGCAGTTTATATTCTAGCGGGAGGAATGAGCAGTTCTTC; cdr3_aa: CASSLYSSGRNEQFF
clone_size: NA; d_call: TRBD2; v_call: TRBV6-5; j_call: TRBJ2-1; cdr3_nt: TGTGCCAGCAGTCCGGGGACTAACAATGAGCAGTTCTTC; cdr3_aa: CASSPGTNNEQFF
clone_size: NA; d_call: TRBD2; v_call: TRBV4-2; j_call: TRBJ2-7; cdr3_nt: TGTGCCAGCAGCCAACCCCTAGCGGGAGGTGTGGGCGAGCAGTACTTC; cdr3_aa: CASSQPLAGGVGEQYF
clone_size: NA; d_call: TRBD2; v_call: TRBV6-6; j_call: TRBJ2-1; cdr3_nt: TGTGCCAGCAGTTGGGGAGGCGGGAGAGGGGATGAGCAGTTCTTC; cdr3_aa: CASSWGGGRGDEQFF
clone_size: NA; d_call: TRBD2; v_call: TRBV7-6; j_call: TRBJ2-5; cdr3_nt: TGTGCCAGCGCCCACCCCCCCGGGAGGATTATAGAGACCCAGTACTTC; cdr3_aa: CASAHPPGRIIETQYF
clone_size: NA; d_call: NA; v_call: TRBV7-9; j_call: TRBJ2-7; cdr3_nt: TGTGCCAGCAGCTCAACGATAAGCTCCTACGAGCAGTACTTC; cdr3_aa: CASSSTISSYEQYF
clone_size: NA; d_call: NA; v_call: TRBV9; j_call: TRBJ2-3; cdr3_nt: TGTGCCAGCAGCGTCGAAGGGGGGGCCCCGGGGACAGATACGCAGTATTTT; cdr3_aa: CASSVEGGAPGTDTQYF
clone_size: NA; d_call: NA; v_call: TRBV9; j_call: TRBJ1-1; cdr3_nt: TGTGCCAGCAGCGTTGGTGACCTCCTAAACACTGAAGCTTTCTTT; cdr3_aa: CASSVGDLLNTEAFF
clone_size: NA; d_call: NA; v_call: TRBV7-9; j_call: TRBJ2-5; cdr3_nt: TGTGCCAGCAGCTTGGGATTGGAAGGGACCCAGTACTTC; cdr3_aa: CASSLGLEGTQYF
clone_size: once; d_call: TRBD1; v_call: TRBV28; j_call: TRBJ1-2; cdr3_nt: TGTGCCAGCAGTTTCGCGGTACGACAGGGGACCTATGGCTACACCTTC; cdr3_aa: CASSFAVRQGTYGYTF
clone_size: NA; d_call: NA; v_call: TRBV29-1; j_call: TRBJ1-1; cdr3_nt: TGCAGCGCCCGAGACGGGAACACTGAAGCTTTCTTT; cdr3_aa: CSARDGNTEAFF
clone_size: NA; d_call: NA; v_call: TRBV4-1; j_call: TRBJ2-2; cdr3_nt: TGCGCCAGCAGCCAAGAACCGAGGGGCACCGGGGAGCTGTTTTTT; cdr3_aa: CASSQEPRGTGELFF
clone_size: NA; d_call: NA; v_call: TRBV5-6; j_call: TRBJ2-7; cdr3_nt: TGTGCCAGCAGCTTGGAGGCGGCAGCTCAGTACTTC; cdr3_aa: CASSLEAAAQYF
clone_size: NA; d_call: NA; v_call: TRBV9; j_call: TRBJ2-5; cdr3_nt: TGTGCCAGCAGCGTAGCTGGGCAGACCCAGTACTTC; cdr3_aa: CASSVAGQTQYF
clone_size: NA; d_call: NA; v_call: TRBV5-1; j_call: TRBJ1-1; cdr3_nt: TGCGCCAGCAGCTTGGCGGGGGGAAACACTGAAGCTTTCTTT; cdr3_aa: CASSLAGGNTEAFF
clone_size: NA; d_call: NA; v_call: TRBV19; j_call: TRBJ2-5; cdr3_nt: TGTGCCAGTAGAACGGTGGTGGACACCCAAGAGACCCAGTACTTC; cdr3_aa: CASRTVVDTQETQYF
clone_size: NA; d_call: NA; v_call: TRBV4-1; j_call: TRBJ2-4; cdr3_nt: TGCGCCAGCAGCCTAGGCCTAGCCAAAAACATTCAGTACTTC; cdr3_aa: CASSLGLAKNIQYF
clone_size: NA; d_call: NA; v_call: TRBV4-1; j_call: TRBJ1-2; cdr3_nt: TGCGCCAGCAGCCAAGCCAGAGGCAACTATGGCTACACCTTC; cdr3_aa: CASSQARGNYGYTF
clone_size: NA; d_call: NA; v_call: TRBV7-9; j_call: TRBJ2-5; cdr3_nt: TGTGCCAGCAGCTTGGTCAGGGGTACCCTGGAGACCCAGTACTTC; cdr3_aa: CASSLVRGTLETQYF
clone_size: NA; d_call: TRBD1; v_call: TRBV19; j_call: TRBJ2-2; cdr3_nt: TGTGCCAGTAGTACTCCCGGGACAGGGGGGACCGGGGAGCTGTTTTTT; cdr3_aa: CASSTPGTGGTGELFF
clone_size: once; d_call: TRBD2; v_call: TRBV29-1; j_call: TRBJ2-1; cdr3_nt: TGCAGCGTTGAAGGGGCAGCGGGGTACAATGAGCAGTTCTTC; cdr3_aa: CSVEGAAGYNEQFF
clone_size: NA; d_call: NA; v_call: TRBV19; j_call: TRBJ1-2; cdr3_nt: TGTGCCAGTACCATAGCTAACTATGGCTACACCTTC; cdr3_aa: CASTIANYGYTF
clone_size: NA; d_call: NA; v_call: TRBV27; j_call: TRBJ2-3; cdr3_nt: TGTGCCAGCAGTTTACCGAAGGGTGGTACGCAGTATTTT; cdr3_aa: CASSLPKGGTQYF
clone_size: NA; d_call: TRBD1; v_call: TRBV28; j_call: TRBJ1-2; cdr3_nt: TGTGCCAGCAGTGGTCGAGACAGGGAACTAGGGTATGGCTACACCTTC; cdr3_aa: CASSGRDRELGYGYTF
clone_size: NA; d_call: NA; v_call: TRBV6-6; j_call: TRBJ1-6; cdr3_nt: TGTGCCAGCAGCCGGGACGGATATAATTCACCCCTCCACTTT; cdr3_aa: CASSRDGYNSPLHF
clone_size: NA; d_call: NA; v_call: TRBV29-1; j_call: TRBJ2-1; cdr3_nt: TGCAGCGTTGAATTTCCGGACCGTTACAATGAGCAGTTCTTC; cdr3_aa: CSVEFPDRYNEQFF
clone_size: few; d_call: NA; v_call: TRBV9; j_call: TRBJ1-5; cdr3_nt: TGTGCCAGCAGCGCAGGGGATCAGCCCCAGCATTTT; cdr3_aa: CASSAGDQPQHF
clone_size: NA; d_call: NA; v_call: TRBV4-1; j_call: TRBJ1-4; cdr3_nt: TGCGCCAGCAGCCATCCATCGGAGGTGGGGTATGAAAAACTGTTTTTT; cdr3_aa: CASSHPSEVGYEKLFF
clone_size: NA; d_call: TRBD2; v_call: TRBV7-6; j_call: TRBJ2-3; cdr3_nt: TGTGCCAGCAGCTCGGGACTAGCGGGCACAGATACGCAGTATTTT; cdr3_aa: CASSSGLAGTDTQYF
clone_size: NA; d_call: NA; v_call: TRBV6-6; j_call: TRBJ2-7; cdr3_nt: TGTGCCAGCAGTTACGAGGGAGTATCCTACGAGCAGTACTTC; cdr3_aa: CASSYEGVSYEQYF
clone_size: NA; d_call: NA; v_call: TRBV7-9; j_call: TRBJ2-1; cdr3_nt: TGTGCCAGCAGCCCACAGCTGCAGATAGCGTTTGAGCAGTTCTTC; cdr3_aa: CASSPQLQIAFEQFF
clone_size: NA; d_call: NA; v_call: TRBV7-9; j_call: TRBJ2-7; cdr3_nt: TGTGCCAGCAGCTTAGTCCAGAACTACGAGCAGTACTTC; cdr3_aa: CASSLVQNYEQYF
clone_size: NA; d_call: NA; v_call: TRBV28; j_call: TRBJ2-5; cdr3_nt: TGTGCCAGCAGTTTAGGGCAGGCAGAGTCGTGGGAGCAGTACTTC; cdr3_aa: CASSLGQAESWEQYF
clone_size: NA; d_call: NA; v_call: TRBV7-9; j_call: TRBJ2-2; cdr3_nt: TGTGCCAGCAGCGAGCAGAGAACCGGGGAGCTGTTTTTT; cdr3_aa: CASSEQRTGELFF
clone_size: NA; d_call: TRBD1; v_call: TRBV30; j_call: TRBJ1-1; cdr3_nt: TGTGCCTGGGGACAGGGGTTCACTGAAGCTTTCTTT; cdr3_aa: CAWGQGFTEAFF
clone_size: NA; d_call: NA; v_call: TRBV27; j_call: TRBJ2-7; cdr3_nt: TGTGCCAGCAGCGGGGCGGGCTCCTACGAGCAGTACTTC; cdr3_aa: CASSGAGSYEQYF
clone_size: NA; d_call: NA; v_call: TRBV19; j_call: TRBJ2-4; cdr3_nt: TGTGCCAGTAGTATAGGCCTCTTGTTTGAGGATATAGCCAAAAACATTCAGTACTTC; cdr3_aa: CASSIGLLFEDIAKNIQYF
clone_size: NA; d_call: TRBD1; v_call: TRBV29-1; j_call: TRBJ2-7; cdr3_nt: TGCAGCGCCTTGGACAGGGAGGAGCAGTACTTC; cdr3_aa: CSALDREEQYF
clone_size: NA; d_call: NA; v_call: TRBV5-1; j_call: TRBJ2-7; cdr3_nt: TGCGCCAGCAGCTTGCAGGCTCCGAGACACTACACCTCAAGCGAGCAGTACTTC; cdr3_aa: CASSLQAPRHYTSSEQYF
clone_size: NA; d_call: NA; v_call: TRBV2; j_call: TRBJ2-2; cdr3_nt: TGTGCCAGCAGTGAATTCTTATCGACAGTAAACACCGGGGAGCTGTTTTTT; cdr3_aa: CASSEFLSTVNTGELFF
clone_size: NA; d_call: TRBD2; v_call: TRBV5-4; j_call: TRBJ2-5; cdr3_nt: TGTGCCAGCAGCGACGGACTAGCGGGAGAGAGGTACTTC; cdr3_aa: CASSDGLAGERYF
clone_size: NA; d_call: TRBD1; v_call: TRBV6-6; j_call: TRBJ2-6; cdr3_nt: TGTGCCAGCTGTTGGACAGGTACCTCTGGGGCCAACGTCCTGACTTTC; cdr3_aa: CASCWTGTSGANVLTF
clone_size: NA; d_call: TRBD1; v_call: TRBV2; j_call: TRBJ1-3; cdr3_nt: TGTGCCAGCAGACCCGGGACAGGGGCTGGAAACACCATATATTTT; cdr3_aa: CASRPGTGAGNTIYF
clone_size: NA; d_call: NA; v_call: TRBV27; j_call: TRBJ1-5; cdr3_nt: TGTGCCAGCAGTCCCCTTAGCTCAAGGGGTATTCGAAATCAGCCCCAGCATTTT; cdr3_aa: CASSPLSSRGIRNQPQHF